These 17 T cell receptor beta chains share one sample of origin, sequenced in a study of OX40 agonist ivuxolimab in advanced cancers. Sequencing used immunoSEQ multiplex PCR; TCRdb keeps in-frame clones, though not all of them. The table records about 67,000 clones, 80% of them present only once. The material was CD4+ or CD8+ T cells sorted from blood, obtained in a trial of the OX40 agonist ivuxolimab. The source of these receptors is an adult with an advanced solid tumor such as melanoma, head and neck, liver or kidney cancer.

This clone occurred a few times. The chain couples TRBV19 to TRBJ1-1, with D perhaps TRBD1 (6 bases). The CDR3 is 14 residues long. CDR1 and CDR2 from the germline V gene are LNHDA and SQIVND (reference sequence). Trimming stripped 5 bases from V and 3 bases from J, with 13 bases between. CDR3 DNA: TGTGCCAGTAGTCTCAGGGGCTGGGACACTGAAGCTTTCTTT. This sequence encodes CASSLRGWDTEAFF.

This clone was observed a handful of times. The CDR3, as DNA: TGTGCCAGCAGCCACACCGGCAGGGAGCAGTACGTC. Translating it yields CASSHTGREQYV. The J gene is TRBJ2-7, the V gene TRBV11-2; D ambiguous. V lost 5 bases, J lost 7 bases, and 12 bases lay in between. The CDR3 runs to 12 residues. Germline CDR1 reads SGHAT; CDR2 reads FQNNGV.

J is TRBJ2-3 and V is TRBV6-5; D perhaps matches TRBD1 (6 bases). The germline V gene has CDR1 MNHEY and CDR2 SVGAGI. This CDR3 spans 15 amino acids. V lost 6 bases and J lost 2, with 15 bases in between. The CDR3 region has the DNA TGTGCCAGCAGGAGACAGGCCCTTTTCACAGATACGCAGTATTTT. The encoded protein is CASRRQALFTDTQYF.

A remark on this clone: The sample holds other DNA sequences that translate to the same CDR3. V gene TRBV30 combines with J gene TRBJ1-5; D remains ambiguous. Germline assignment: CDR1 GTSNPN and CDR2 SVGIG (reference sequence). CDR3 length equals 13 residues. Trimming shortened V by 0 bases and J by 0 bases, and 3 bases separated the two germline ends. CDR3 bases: TGTGCCTGGAGTGTGGATAGCAATCAGCCCCAGCATTTT. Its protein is CAWSVDSNQPQHF.

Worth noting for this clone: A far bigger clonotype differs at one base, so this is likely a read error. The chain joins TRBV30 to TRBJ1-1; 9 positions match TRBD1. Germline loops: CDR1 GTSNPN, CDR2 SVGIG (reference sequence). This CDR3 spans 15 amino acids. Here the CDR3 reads CARRPAGTGKTEAFF. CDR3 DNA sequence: TGTGCCCGGAGACCCGCCGGGACAGGGAAAACTGAAGCTTTCTTT.

The CDR3 sequence is CASSLSPGYNYGYTF. In DNA, the CDR3 is TGTGCCAGCAGTTTAAGTCCAGGATATAACTATGGCTACACCTTC. The chain recombines TRBV28 with TRBJ1-2; D remains unclear. The CDR3 is made up of 15 amino acids. Germline assignment: CDR1 MDHEN and CDR2 SYDVKM. The V and J ends lost 2 bases and 1 base respectively, with 11 bases between them.

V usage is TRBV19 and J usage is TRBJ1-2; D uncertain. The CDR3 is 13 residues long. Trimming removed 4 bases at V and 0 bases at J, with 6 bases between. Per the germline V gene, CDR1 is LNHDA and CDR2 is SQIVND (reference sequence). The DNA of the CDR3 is TGTGCCAGTAGTAGGGCCGCTAACTATGGCTACACCTTC. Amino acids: CASSRAANYGYTF.

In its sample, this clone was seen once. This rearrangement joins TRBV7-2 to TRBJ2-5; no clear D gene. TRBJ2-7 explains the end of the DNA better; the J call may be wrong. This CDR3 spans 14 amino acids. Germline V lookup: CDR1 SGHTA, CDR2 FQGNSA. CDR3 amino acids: CASSLVGRSYEQYF. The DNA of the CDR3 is TGTGCCAGCAGCTTAGTAGGTCGGAGCTACGAGCAGTACTTC.

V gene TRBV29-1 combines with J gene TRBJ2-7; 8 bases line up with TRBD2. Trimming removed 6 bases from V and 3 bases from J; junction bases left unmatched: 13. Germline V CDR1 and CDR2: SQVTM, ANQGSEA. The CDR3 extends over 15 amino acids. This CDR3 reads CSVSGTRGLLYEQYF. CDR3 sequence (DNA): TGCAGCGTCTCCGGGACTAGGGGCCTCCTCTACGAGCAGTACTTC.

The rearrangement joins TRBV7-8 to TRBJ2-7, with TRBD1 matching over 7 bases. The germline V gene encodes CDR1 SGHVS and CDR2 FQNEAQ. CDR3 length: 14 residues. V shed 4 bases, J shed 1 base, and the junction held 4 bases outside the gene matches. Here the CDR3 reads CASSSPGQSYEQYV. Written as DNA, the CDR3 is TGTGCCAGCAGCTCGCCGGGACAGTCCTACGAGCAGTACGTC.

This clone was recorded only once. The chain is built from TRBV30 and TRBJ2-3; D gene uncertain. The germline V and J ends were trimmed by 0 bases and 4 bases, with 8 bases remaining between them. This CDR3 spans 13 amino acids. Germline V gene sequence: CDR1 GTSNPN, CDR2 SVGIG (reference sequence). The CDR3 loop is CAWSVLSSDTQYF. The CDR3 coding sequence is TGTGCCTGGAGTGTACTAAGCTCAGATACGCAGTATTTT.

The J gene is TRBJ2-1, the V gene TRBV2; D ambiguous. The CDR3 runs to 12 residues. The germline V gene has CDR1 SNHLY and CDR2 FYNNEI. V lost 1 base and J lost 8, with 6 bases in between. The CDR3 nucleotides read TGTGCCAGCAGTGAAGATAGGGATGAGCAGTTCTTC. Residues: CASSEDRDEQFF.

As DNA, the CDR3 is TGCGCCAGCAGCTTGGCCACCGGGGCCTCTAATGAAAAACTGTTTTTT. This translates into CASSLATGASNEKLFF. The chain links TRBV5-1 to TRBJ1-4, with TRBD1 as a possible D gene (5 bases). This CDR3 is 16 amino acids long. Trimming shortened V by 0 bases and J by 3 bases, and 12 bases separated the two germline ends. Germline V lookup: CDR1 SGHRS, CDR2 YFSETQ.

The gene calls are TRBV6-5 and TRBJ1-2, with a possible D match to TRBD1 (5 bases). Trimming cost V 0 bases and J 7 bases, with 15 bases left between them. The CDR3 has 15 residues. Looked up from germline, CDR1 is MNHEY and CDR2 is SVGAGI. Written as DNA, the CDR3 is TGTGCCAGCAGTTACTCGGCAGGGCTCCCTCTTGGCTACACCTTC. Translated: CASSYSAGLPLGYTF.

The CDR3 bases are TGTGCCAGCAGTTTTAGCAGGGGCACTGAAGCTTTCTTT. Its translation: CASSFSRGTEAFF. This chain uses TRBV27 with TRBJ1-1; TRBD1 might be the D (6 bases). CDR1 and CDR2 (germline): MNHEY, SMNVEV (reference sequence). V dropped 3 bases and J dropped 4 bases, with 9 bases sitting between them. The CDR3 is made up of 13 amino acids.

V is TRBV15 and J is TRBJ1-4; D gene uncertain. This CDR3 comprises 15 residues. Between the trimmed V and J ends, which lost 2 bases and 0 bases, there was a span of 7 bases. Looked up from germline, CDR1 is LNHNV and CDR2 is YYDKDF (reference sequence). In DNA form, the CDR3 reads TGTGCCACCAGCAGACATGAGTCAACTAATGAAAAACTGTTTTTT. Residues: CATSRHESTNEKLFF.

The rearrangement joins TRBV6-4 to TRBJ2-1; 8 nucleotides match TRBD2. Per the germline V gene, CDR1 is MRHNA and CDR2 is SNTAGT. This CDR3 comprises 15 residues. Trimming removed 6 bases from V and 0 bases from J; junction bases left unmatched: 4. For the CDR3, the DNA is TGTGCCAGCAGCGCTAGCGGGTTCTCCTACAATGAGCAGTTCTTC. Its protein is CASSASGFSYNEQFF.